The 8 T cell receptor beta chains presented below share a single source sample, sequenced in a study of blood T cell repertoires in COVID-19. Clones were sequenced by immunoSEQ multiplex PCR, and TCRdb holds only the in-frame ones, with some missing. The sample carries about 270,000 clones, approximately 84% recorded once. The sequenced sample was PBMCs or T cells enriched from blood (not recorded which). Every receptor here comes from a man aged 18 to 29 who had recovered from COVID-19.

This clone was counted once. The genes are TRBV29-1 and TRBJ2-2; 7 bases agree with TRBD1. CDR3 length: 14 residues. Germline values: CDR1 SQVTM, CDR2 ANQGSEA. The J segment lost 6 bases and the V segment lost 3 bases, leaving 7 bases of the junction unmatched. The DNA for the CDR3 is TGCAGCGTTGAGACAGGGTGGCGGGCCGGGGAGCTGTTTTTT. Translation gives CSVETGWRAGELFF.

The chain couples TRBV2 to TRBJ2-5; perhaps TRBD2 as D (7 bases). This CDR3 contains 14 residues. CDR1 and CDR2 (germline): SNHLY, FYNNEI. V was pared by 8 bases and J by 5 bases, with 18 bases between. CDR3 region: CASGRGAYLETQYF. Here the CDR3 DNA reads TGTGCCAGCGGTCGGGGGGCCTATCTTGAGACCCAGTACTTC.

The V gene is TRBV20-1, the J gene TRBJ2-3; D perhaps matches TRBD2 (5 bases). CDR3 length: 10 amino acids. Germline values: CDR1 DFQATT, CDR2 SNEGSKA (reference sequence). V was trimmed by 7 bases and J by 4 bases, leaving 6 bases between them. The CDR3 spells CSVGADTQYF. Here the CDR3 DNA reads TGCAGTGTCGGGGCAGATACGCAGTATTTT.

V and J are TRBV30 and TRBJ1-6, with 8 bases matching TRBD1. The CDR3 is 14 residues long. V lost 0 bases and J lost 9; bases outside the gene matches: 4. Per germline, CDR1 GTSNPN and CDR2 SVGIG (reference sequence). The CDR3 coding sequence is TGTGCCTGGAGTGTCGACAGGGGTTTTTCACCCCTCCACTTT. It specifies CAWSVDRGFSPLHF.

V and J are TRBV9 and TRBJ2-1, with 7 nucleotides matching TRBD1. Germline lookup yields CDR1 SGDLS and CDR2 YYNGEE. This CDR3 is 14 amino acids long. J gave up 5 bases and V 4 bases, and 6 bases lay outside the gene matches. Here the CDR3 DNA reads TGTGCCAGCAGCTCGCACCAGGGGGACAATGAGCAGTTCTTC. It encodes CASSSHQGDNEQFF.

A few counts support this clone. The J gene is TRBJ2-7, the V gene TRBV6-5, with a tentative D call TRBD1 (6 bases). The CDR3 loop spans 12 amino acids. CDR1 and CDR2 (germline): MNHEY, SVGAGI. V shed 6 bases and J shed 0 bases, with 6 bases lying between them. For the CDR3, the DNA is TGTGCCAGCAGGGACAGCTCCTACGAGCAGTACTTC. It specifies CASRDSSYEQYF.

The chain couples TRBV28 to TRBJ1-2; D might be TRBD1 (5 bases). V lost 1 base, J lost 4 bases, and 7 bases lay in between. Germline V gene data show CDR1 as MDHEN and CDR2 as SYDVKM. The CDR3 has 13 residues. CDR3 nucleotide sequence: TGTGCCAGCAGTTTATCGGGGGGCTATGGCTACACCTTC. Translated: CASSLSGGYGYTF.

This clone appeared a single time. This chain joins TRBV19 and TRBJ1-3, with 8 bases lining up with TRBD1. V lost 8 bases to trimming and J lost 0 bases; unmatched junction nucleotides: 9. The CDR3 covers 16 residues. CDR1 LNHDA and CDR2 SQIVND come from the germline V gene (reference sequence). The CDR3 DNA is TGTGCCAGTGTAAGGACAGGGACAGTCTCTGGAAACACCATATATTTT. Translated: CASVRTGTVSGNTIYF.